The entry below describes one T cell receptor beta chain. V shed 5 bases and J shed 0 bases, with 13 bases lying between them. Per germline, CDR1 MGHDK and CDR2 SYGVNS. This CDR3 comprises 16 residues. This entry is derived from a study of blood T cell repertoires in COVID-19. Overall study: Samples representing acute and convalescent COVID-19 were sourced from the United States, Italy and Spain.

The table came from immunoSEQ multiplex PCR; TCRdb's copy has only in-frame clones and leaves some out. This sample carries roughly 150,000 clones, under 90% of them seen once, and the ten largest clones take 15% to 20%. Specimen: PBMCs or T cells enriched from blood (not recorded which). This rearrangement joins TRBV25-1 to TRBJ2-2; tentative D call: TRBD1 (6 bases). The origin of this receptor is a man aged 55-75 years who had recovered from COVID-19. CDR3 protein: CASSTLDRSNTGELFF. Written as DNA, the CDR3 is TGTGCCAGCAGTACCCTGGACAGATCGAACACCGGGGAGCTGTTTTTT.